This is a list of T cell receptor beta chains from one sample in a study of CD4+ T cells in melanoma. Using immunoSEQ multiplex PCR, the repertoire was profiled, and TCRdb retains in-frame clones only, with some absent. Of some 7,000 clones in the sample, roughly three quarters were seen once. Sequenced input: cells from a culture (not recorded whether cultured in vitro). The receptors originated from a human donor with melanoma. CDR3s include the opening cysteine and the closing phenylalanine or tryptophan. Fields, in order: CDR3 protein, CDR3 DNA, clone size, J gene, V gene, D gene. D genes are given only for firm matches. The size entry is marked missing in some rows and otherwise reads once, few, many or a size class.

CDR3aa: CASSLRDSSYEQYF; CDR3nt: TGTGCCAGCAGCTTACGGGACAGCTCCTACGAGCAGTACTTC; abundance: -; j_gene: TRBJ2-7; v_gene: TRBV11-2; d_gene: TRBD1
CDR3aa: CASSFRVATDTQYF; CDR3nt: TGTGCCAGCAGTTTTAGGGTTGCGACAGATACGCAGTATTTT; abundance: -; j_gene: TRBJ2-3; v_gene: TRBV28; d_gene: -
CDR3aa: CASSGTGEREQYF; CDR3nt: TGCGCCAGCAGCGGGACAGGGGAGAGAGAGCAGTACTTC; abundance: few; j_gene: TRBJ2-7; v_gene: TRBV4-1; d_gene: TRBD1
CDR3aa: CASRPGQGKNEQFF; CDR3nt: TGTGCCAGCAGACCGGGACAGGGCAAAAATGAGCAGTTCTTC; abundance: -; j_gene: TRBJ2-1; v_gene: TRBV7-9; d_gene: TRBD1
CDR3aa: CATRGQGSNQPQHF; CDR3nt: TGTGCCACCAGGGGACAGGGTAGCAATCAGCCCCAGCATTTT; abundance: -; j_gene: TRBJ1-5; v_gene: TRBV24-1; d_gene: TRBD1
CDR3aa: CASSGGTGTNNEQFF; CDR3nt: TGTGCCAGCAGTGGCGGGACAGGCACTAACAATGAGCAGTTCTTC; abundance: once; j_gene: TRBJ2-1; v_gene: TRBV6-4; d_gene: TRBD1
CDR3aa: CASSAEGELFF; CDR3nt: TGTGCCAGCAGTGCTGAAGGGGAGCTGTTTTTT; abundance: -; j_gene: TRBJ2-2; v_gene: TRBV2; d_gene: -
CDR3aa: CASSQTGIDEQFF; CDR3nt: TGCGCCAGCAGCCAAACAGGGATCGATGAGCAGTTCTTC; abundance: once; j_gene: TRBJ2-1; v_gene: TRBV4-1; d_gene: -
CDR3aa: CASSPGGYGYTF; CDR3nt: TGTGCCAGCAGCCCCGGGGGCTATGGCTACACCTTC; abundance: once; j_gene: TRBJ1-2; v_gene: TRBV7-9; d_gene: -
CDR3aa: CARKGERRTNEKLFF; CDR3nt: TGTGCCAGAAAGGGGGAGAGAAGAACTAATGAAAAACTGTTTTTT; abundance: -; j_gene: TRBJ1-4; v_gene: TRBV19; d_gene: -
CDR3aa: CASSWKGVAEAFF; CDR3nt: TGTGCCAGCAGCTGGAAGGGGGTAGCTGAAGCTTTCTTT; abundance: medium-sized; j_gene: TRBJ1-1; v_gene: TRBV5-4; d_gene: -
CDR3aa: CASSRTSGDSYEQYF; CDR3nt: TGTGCCAGCAGCCGGACTAGCGGAGACTCCTACGAGCAGTACTTC; abundance: once; j_gene: TRBJ2-7; v_gene: TRBV7-9; d_gene: TRBD2
CDR3aa: CASSPGTSGLSGEQFF; CDR3nt: TGTGCCAGCAGCCCTGGGACTAGCGGTCTATCCGGTGAGCAGTTCTTC; abundance: -; j_gene: TRBJ2-1; v_gene: TRBV3-1/TRBV3-2; d_gene: TRBD2
CDR3aa: CASSMGTGGQDEQYF; CDR3nt: TGTGCCAGTAGTATGGGGACAGGGGGACAGGACGAGCAGTACTTC; abundance: once; j_gene: TRBJ2-7; v_gene: TRBV19; d_gene: TRBD1
CDR3aa: CASRRQGEGYTF; CDR3nt: TGTGCCAGCAGAAGACAGGGTGAAGGCTACACCTTC; abundance: -; j_gene: TRBJ1-2; v_gene: TRBV25-1; d_gene: TRBD1
CDR3aa: CASSPSRGYNEQFF; CDR3nt: TGTGCCAGCAGCCCTTCTCGCGGTTACAATGAGCAGTTCTTC; abundance: -; j_gene: TRBJ2-1; v_gene: TRBV7-3; d_gene: -
CDR3aa: CASSGPARASPLHF; CDR3nt: TGTGCCAGCAGCGGTCCTGCGAGGGCTTCACCCCTCCACTTT; abundance: few; j_gene: TRBJ1-6; v_gene: TRBV14; d_gene: -
CDR3aa: CASSIGRGGPNTEAFF; CDR3nt: TGTGCCAGTAGTATAGGCCGAGGGGGGCCGAACACTGAAGCTTTCTTT; abundance: -; j_gene: TRBJ1-1; v_gene: TRBV19; d_gene: -
CDR3aa: CASSLWGPTDTQYF; CDR3nt: TGTGCCAGCAGTTTATGGGGACCCACAGATACGCAGTATTTT; abundance: few; j_gene: TRBJ2-3; v_gene: TRBV28; d_gene: -
CDR3aa: CASSAPDGAEGNTIYF; CDR3nt: TGTGCCAGCAGCGCACCCGACGGAGCGGAGGGAAACACCATATATTTT; abundance: -; j_gene: TRBJ1-3; v_gene: TRBV9; d_gene: -
CDR3aa: CASSRIPGQGSEKLFF; CDR3nt: TGCGCCAGCAGCCGGATACCGGGACAGGGAAGTGAAAAACTGTTTTTT; abundance: -; j_gene: TRBJ1-4; v_gene: TRBV5-1; d_gene: TRBD1
CDR3aa: CASSLDGGGTGELFF; CDR3nt: TGTGCCAGCAGCTTGGATGGCGGGGGTACCGGGGAGCTGTTTTTT; abundance: -; j_gene: TRBJ2-2; v_gene: TRBV5-4; d_gene: TRBD2
CDR3aa: CASSMTGAYEQYF; CDR3nt: TGTGCCAGCAGCATGACAGGGGCCTACGAGCAGTACTTC; abundance: -; j_gene: TRBJ2-7; v_gene: TRBV7-8; d_gene: TRBD1
CDR3aa: CASSPQGPYEQYF; CDR3nt: TGTGCCAGCAGCCCACAGGGACCCTACGAGCAGTACTTC; abundance: -; j_gene: TRBJ2-7; v_gene: TRBV27; d_gene: -
CDR3aa: CASSPTGGGPSYEQYF; CDR3nt: TGTGCCAGCAGCCCGACCGGGGGGGGGCCCTCCTACGAGCAGTACTTC; abundance: once; j_gene: TRBJ2-7; v_gene: TRBV7-9; d_gene: TRBD2
CDR3aa: CASRGLQGYNYGYTF; CDR3nt: TGTGCCAGCAGGGGGCTACAGGGATATAACTATGGCTACACCTTC; abundance: -; j_gene: TRBJ1-2; v_gene: TRBV9; d_gene: -
CDR3aa: CSVEERRTGAYGYTF; CDR3nt: TGCAGCGTTGAAGAGCGCCGGACAGGGGCCTATGGCTACACCTTC; abundance: -; j_gene: TRBJ1-2; v_gene: TRBV29-1; d_gene: TRBD1
CDR3aa: CASSPRDNINEQFF; CDR3nt: TGTGCCAGCTCACCCCGCGACAATATCAATGAGCAGTTCTTC; abundance: -; j_gene: TRBJ2-1; v_gene: TRBV18; d_gene: -
CDR3aa: CASSPGVGGTTDTQYF; CDR3nt: TGTGCCAGCAGCCCCGGGGTGGGCGGGACCACAGATACGCAGTATTTT; abundance: -; j_gene: TRBJ2-3; v_gene: TRBV27; d_gene: -
CDR3aa: CASSLGLGEQYF; CDR3nt: TGTGCCAGCAGTTTAGGTCTAGGCGAGCAGTACTTC; abundance: -; j_gene: TRBJ2-7; v_gene: TRBV28; d_gene: -
CDR3aa: CASSLRGQDYGYTF; CDR3nt: TGTGCCAGCAGCTTAAGGGGGCAAGACTATGGCTACACCTTC; abundance: -; j_gene: TRBJ1-2; v_gene: TRBV5-4; d_gene: TRBD1
CDR3aa: CASSLEAGDYGYTF; CDR3nt: TGCGCCAGCAGCTTGGAAGCAGGAGACTATGGCTACACCTTC; abundance: few; j_gene: TRBJ1-2; v_gene: TRBV5-1; d_gene: -
CDR3aa: CASSLREARGYTF; CDR3nt: TGCGCCAGCAGCTTGAGGGAGGCGAGAGGCTACACCTTC; abundance: -; j_gene: TRBJ1-2; v_gene: TRBV5-1; d_gene: -
CDR3aa: CASSSEPGTGGLQHF; CDR3nt: TGCGCCAGCAGCTCCGAACCCGGGACAGGGGGACTCCAGCATTTT; abundance: -; j_gene: TRBJ1-5; v_gene: TRBV5-1; d_gene: TRBD1
CDR3aa: CASSPGTGGAGQPQHF; CDR3nt: TGTGCCAGCTCACCGGGTACAGGGGGCGCGGGACAGCCCCAGCATTTT; abundance: -; j_gene: TRBJ1-5; v_gene: TRBV18; d_gene: TRBD1
CDR3aa: CASSEFMASLNSPLHF; CDR3nt: TGTGCCAGCTCGGAGTTCATGGCGTCTTTAAATTCACCCCTCCACTTT; abundance: -; j_gene: TRBJ1-6; v_gene: TRBV27; d_gene: -
CDR3aa: CASSVEGTGELFF; CDR3nt: TGTGCCAGCAGCGTAGAAGGCACCGGGGAGCTGTTTTTT; abundance: medium-sized; j_gene: TRBJ2-2; v_gene: TRBV9; d_gene: -
CDR3aa: CASSFESGEQFF; CDR3nt: TGTGCCAGCAGCTTCGAGTCCGGTGAGCAGTTCTTC; abundance: -; j_gene: TRBJ2-1; v_gene: TRBV5-5; d_gene: -
CDR3aa: CASSLTGGSGNTIYF; CDR3nt: TGTGCCAGCAGCCTTACAGGGGGCTCTGGAAACACCATATATTTT; abundance: few; j_gene: TRBJ1-3; v_gene: TRBV9; d_gene: TRBD1
CDR3aa: CASSFTDNEQFF; CDR3nt: TGTGCCAGCAGCTTCACAGACAATGAGCAGTTCTTC; abundance: -; j_gene: TRBJ2-1; v_gene: TRBV2; d_gene: -
CDR3aa: CASSRGERTYNEQFF; CDR3nt: TGTGCCAGCAGCAGAGGGGAGAGAACCTACAATGAGCAGTTCTTC; abundance: -; j_gene: TRBJ2-1; v_gene: TRBV9; d_gene: -